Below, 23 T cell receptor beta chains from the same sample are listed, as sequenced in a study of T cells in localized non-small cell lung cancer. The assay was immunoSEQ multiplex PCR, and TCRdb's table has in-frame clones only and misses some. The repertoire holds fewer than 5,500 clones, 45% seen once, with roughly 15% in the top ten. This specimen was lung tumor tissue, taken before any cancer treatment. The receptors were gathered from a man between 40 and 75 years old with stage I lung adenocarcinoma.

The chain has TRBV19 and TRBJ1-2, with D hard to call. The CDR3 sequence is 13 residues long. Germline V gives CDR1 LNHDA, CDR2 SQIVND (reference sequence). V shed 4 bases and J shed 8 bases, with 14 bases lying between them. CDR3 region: CASSTYPFLGYTF. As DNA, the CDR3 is TGTGCCAGTAGTACCTACCCGTTTCTGGGCTACACCTTC.

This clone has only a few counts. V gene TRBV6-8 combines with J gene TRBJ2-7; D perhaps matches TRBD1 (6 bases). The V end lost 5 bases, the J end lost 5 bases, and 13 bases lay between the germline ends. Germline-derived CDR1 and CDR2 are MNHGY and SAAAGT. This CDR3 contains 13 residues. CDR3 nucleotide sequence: TGTGCCAGCAGTCTCACAGGGATCAACGAGCAGTACTTC. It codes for CASSLTGINEQYF.

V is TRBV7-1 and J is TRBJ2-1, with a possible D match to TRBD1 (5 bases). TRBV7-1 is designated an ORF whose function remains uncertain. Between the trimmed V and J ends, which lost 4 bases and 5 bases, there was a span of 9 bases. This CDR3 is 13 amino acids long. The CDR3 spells CASSLGADNEQFF. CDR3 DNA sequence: TGTGCCAGCAGCTTAGGGGCTGACAATGAGCAGTTCTTC.

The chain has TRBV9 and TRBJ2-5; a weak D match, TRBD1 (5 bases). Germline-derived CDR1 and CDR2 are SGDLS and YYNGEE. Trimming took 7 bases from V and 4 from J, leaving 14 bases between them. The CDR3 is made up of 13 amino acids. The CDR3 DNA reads TGTGCCAGCTCCCGTGGGGCCCGAGAGACCCAGTACTTC. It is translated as CASSRGARETQYF.

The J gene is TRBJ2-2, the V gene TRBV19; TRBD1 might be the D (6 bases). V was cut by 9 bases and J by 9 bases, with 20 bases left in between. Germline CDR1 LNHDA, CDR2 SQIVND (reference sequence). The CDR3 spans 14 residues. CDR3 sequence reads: CASDASGQRRELFF. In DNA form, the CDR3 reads TGTGCCAGCGATGCCTCAGGACAGCGTAGGGAGCTGTTTTTT.

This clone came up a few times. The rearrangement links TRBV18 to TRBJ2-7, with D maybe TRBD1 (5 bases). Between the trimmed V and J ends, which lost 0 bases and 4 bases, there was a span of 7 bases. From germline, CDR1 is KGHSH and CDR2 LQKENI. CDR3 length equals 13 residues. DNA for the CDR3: TGTGCCAGCTCACCACCGCCAGGGTACGAGCAGTACTTC. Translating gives CASSPPPGYEQYF.

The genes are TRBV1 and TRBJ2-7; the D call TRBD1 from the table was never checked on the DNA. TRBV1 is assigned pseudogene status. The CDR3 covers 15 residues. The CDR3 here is CASSQDGTGAGEQYF. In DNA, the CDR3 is TGCGCCAGCAGCCAAGATGGGACAGGGGCGGGCGAGCAGTACTTC.

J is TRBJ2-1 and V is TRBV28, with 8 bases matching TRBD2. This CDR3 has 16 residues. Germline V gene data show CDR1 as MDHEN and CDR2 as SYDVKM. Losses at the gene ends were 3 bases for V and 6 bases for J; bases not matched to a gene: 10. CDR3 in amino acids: CASSFQGLAYGNEQFF. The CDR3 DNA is TGTGCCAGCAGTTTTCAAGGACTAGCCTATGGCAATGAGCAGTTCTTC.

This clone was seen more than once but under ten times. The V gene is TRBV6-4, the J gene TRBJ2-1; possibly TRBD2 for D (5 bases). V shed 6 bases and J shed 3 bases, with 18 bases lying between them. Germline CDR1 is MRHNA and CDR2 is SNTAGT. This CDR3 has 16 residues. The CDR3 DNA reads TGTGCCAGCAGCTTGAGAGGGCGGGCCGTCTACAATGAGCAGTTCTTC. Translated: CASSLRGRAVYNEQFF.

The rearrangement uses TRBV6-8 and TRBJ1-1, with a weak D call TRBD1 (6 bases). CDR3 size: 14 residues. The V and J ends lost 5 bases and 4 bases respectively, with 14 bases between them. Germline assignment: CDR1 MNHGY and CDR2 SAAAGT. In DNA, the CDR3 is TGTGCCAGCAGTGCTACAGGGCCGGGCACTGAAGCTTTCTTT. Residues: CASSATGPGTEAFF.

The CDR3 region has the DNA TGTGCCAGTAGTGCGGGGGGGGAGACCCAGTACTTC. Its translation: CASSAGGETQYF. The chain couples TRBV19 to TRBJ2-5; 9 positions match TRBD2. V trimming: 5 bases; J trimming: 5 bases; junction bases outside the gene matches: 0. The germline gives CDR1 LNHDA, CDR2 SQIVND (reference sequence). The CDR3 has 12 amino acids.

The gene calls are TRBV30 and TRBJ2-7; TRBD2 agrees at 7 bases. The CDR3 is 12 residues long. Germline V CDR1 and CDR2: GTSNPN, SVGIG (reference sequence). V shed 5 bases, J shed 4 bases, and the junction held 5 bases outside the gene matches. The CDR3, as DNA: TGTGCCTGGGGGGAGCGGGGATACGAGCAGTACTTC. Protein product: CAWGERGYEQYF.

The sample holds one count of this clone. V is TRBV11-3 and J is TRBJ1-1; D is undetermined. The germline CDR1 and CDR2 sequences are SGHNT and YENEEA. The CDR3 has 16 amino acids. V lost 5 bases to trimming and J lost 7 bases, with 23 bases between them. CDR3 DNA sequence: TGTGCCAGCAGCCCTGGCGCCTACAGAGGTCGGAGTGAAGCTTTCTTT. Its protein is CASSPGAYRGRSEAFF.

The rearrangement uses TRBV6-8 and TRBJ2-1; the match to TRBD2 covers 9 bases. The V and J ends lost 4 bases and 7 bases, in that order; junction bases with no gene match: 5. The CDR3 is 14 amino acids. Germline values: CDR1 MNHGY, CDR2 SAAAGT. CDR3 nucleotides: TGTGCCAGCAGTTTGGCTAGCGGGATAAATGAGCAGTTCTTC. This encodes CASSLASGINEQFF.

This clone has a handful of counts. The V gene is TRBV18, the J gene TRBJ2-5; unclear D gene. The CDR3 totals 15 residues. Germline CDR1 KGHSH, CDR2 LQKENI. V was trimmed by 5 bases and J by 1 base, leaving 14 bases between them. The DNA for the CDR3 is TGTGCCAGCTCATCACTCCCCGGAAGCCAAGAGACCCAGTACTTC. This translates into CASSSLPGSQETQYF. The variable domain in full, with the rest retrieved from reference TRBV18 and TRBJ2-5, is NAGVMQNPRHLVRRRGQEARLRCSPMKGHSHVYWYRQLPEEGLKFMVYLQKENIIDESGMPKERFSAEFPKEGPSILRIQQVVRGDSAAYFCASSSLPGSQETQYFGPGTRLLVL.

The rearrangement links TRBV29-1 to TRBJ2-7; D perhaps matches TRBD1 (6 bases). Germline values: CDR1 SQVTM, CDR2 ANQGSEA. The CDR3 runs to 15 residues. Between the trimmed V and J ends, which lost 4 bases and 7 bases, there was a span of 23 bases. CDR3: CSVADSSVGLREQYF. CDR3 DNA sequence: TGCAGCGTTGCGGACAGTTCGGTAGGGTTACGAGAGCAGTACTTC.

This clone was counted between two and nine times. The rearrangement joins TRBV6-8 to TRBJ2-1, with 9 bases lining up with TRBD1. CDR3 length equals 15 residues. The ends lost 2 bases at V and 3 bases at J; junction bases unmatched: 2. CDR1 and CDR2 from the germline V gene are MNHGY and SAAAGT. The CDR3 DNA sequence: TGTGCCAGCAGTTACGGGGACAGGGTCTACAATGAGCAGTTCTTC. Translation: CASSYGDRVYNEQFF.

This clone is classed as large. The CDR3, as DNA: TGTGCTAGCTGGTTACGACGATCAGCGGGAACGTTTCATGAGCAGTTCTTC. Translation gives CASWLRRSAGTFHEQFF. The chain carries TRBV12-5 and TRBJ2-1; 7 nucleotides align to TRBD2. With 9 bases clipped from V and 8 bases from J, the junction kept 22 bases outside the gene matches. Germline lookup yields CDR1 LGHNT and CDR2 FRNRAP. This CDR3 has 17 residues. Variable domain in full (rest from reference TRBV12-5 and TRBJ2-1): DARVTQTPRHKVTEMGQEVTMRCQPILGHNTVFWYRQTMMQGLELLAYFRNRAPLDDSGMPKDRFSAEMPDATLATLKIQPSEPRDSAVYFCASWLRRSAGTFHEQFFGPGTRLTVL.

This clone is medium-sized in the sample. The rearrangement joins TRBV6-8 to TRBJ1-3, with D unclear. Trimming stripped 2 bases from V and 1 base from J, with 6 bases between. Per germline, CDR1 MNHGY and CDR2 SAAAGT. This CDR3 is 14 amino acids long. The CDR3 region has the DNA TGTGCCAGCAGTTACGGAAAGTCTGGAAACACCATATATTTT. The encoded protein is CASSYGKSGNTIYF.

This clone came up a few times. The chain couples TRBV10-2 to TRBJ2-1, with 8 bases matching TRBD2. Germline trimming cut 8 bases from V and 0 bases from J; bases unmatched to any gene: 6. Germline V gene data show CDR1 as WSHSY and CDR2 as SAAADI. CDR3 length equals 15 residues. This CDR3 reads CASREGIASYNEQFF. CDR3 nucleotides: TGCGCCAGCCGGGAGGGGATCGCCTCCTACAATGAGCAGTTCTTC.

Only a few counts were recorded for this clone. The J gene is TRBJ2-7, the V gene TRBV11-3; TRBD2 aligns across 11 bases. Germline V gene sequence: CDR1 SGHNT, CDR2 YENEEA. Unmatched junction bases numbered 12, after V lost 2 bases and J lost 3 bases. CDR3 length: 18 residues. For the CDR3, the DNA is TGTGCCAGCAGCTTACAACGCACTAGCGGGGGCCCAAACTACGAGCAGTACTTC. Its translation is CASSLQRTSGGPNYEQYF.

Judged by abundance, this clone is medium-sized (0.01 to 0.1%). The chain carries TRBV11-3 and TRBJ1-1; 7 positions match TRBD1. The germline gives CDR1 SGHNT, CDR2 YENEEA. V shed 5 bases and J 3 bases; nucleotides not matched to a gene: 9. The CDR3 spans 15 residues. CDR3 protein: CASSPKTGWDTEAFF. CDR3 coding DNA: TGTGCCAGCAGCCCGAAGACAGGGTGGGACACTGAAGCTTTCTTT.

Here the CDR3 reads CASRNEQGLGTEAFF. Written as DNA, the CDR3 is TGTGCCAGCAGAAACGAACAGGGTTTAGGCACTGAAGCTTTCTTT. V usage is TRBV6-8 and J usage is TRBJ1-1; D is possibly TRBD1 (6 bases). This CDR3 contains 15 residues. The V gene's germline CDR1 is MNHGY and CDR2 SAAAGT. V was cut by 6 bases and J by 4 bases, with 18 bases left in between.